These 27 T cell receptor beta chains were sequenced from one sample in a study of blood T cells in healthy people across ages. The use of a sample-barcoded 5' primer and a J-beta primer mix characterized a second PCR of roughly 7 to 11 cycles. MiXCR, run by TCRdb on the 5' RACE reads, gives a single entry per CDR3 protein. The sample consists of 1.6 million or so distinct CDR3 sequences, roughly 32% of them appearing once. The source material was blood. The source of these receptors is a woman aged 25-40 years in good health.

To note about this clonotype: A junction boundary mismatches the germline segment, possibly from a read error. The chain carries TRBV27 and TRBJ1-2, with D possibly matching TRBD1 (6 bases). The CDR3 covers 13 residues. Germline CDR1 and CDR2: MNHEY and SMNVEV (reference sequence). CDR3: CACSFGQNYGYTF. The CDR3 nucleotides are TGTGCCTGCAGTTTCGGACAGAACTATGGCTACACCTTC.

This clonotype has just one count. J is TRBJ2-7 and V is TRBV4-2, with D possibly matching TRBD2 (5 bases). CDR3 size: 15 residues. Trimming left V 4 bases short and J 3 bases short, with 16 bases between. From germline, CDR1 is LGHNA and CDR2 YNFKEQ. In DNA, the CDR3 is TGTGCCAGCAGCCCAGAGGGTGAAGGCAACTACGAGCAGTACTTC. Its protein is CASSPEGEGNYEQYF.

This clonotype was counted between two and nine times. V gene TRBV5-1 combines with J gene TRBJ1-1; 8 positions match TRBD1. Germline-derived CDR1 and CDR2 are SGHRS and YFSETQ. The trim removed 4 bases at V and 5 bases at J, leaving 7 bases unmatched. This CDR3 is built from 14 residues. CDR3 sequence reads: CASSPQGAGTEAFF. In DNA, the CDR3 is TGCGCCAGCAGCCCCCAGGGGGCTGGAACTGAAGCTTTCTTT.

The CDR3 bases are TGTGCCAGCAGCGTAGTAGGCGGGGCCATATACAATGAGCAGTTCTTC. This gives the protein CASSVVGGAIYNEQFF. J is TRBJ2-1 and V is TRBV9, with D perhaps TRBD2 (6 bases). Trimming removed 0 bases at V and 4 bases at J, with 14 bases between. Germline V CDR1 and CDR2: SGDLS, YYNGEE. The CDR3 runs to 16 residues.

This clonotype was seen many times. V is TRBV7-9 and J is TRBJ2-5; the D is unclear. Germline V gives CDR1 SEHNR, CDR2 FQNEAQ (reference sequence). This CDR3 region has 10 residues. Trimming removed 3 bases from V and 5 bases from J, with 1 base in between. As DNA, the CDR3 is TGTGCCAGCAGCTTTGAGACCCAGTACTTC. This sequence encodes CASSFETQYF.

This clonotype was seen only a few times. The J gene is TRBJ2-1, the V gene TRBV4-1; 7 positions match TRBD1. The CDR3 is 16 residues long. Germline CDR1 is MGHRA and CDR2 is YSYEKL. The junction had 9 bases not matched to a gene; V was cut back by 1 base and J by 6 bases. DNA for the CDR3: TGCGCCAGCAGCCAAGGACGACAGGGTAATAGCAATGAGCAGTTCTTC. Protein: CASSQGRQGNSNEQFF.

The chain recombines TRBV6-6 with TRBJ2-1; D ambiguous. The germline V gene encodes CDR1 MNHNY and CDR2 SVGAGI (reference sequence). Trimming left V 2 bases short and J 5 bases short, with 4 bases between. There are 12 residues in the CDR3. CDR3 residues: CASSYPNNEQFF. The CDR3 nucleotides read TGTGCCAGCAGTTACCCTAACAATGAGCAGTTCTTC.

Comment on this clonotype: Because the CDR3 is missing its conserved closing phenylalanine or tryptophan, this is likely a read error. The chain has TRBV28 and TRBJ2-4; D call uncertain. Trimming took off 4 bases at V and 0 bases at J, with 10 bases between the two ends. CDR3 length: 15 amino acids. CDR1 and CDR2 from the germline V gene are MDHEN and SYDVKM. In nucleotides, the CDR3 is TGTGCCAGCAGTTCGCATTCGCTAGCCAAAAACATTCAGTACTAC. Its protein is CASSSHSLAKNIQYY.

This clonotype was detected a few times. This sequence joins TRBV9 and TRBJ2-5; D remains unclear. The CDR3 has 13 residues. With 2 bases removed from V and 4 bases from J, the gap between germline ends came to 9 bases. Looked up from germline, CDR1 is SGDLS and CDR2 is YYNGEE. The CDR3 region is CASSVDTGETQYF. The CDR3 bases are TGTGCCAGCAGCGTTGACACCGGAGAGACCCAGTACTTC.

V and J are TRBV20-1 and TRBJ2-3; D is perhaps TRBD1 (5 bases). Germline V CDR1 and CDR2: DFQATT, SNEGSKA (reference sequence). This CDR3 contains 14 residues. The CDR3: CNASEGLGADTQYF. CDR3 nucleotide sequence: TGCAATGCCTCGGAAGGCCTAGGGGCAGATACGCAGTATTTT.

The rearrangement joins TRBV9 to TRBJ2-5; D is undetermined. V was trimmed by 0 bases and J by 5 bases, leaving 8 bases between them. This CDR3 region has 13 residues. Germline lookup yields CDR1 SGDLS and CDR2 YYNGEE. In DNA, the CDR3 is TGTGCCAGCAGCGTAGGTCAGGACGAGACCCAGTACTTC. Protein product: CASSVGQDETQYF.

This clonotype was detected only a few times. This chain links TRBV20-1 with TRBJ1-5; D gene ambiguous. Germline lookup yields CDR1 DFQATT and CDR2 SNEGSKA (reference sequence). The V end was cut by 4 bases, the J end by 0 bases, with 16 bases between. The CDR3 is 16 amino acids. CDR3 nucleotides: TGCAGTGCTATCAGAGCGGCTCACACTAGCAATCAGCCCCAGCATTTT. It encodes CSAIRAAHTSNQPQHF.

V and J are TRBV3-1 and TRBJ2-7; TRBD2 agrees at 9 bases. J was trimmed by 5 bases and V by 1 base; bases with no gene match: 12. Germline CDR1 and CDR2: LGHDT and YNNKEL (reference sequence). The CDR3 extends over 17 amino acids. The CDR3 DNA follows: TGTGCCAGCAGCCAAGGGGTTCGCGGGGGGGCCGGTCACGAGCAGTACTTC. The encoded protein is CASSQGVRGGAGHEQYF.

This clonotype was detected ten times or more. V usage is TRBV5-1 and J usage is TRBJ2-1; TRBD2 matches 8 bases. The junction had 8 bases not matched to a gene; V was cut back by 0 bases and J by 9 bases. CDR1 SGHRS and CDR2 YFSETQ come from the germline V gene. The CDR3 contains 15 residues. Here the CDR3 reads CASSLVPGGPVEQFF. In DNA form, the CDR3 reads TGCGCCAGCAGCTTGGTTCCGGGAGGGCCGGTTGAGCAGTTCTTC.

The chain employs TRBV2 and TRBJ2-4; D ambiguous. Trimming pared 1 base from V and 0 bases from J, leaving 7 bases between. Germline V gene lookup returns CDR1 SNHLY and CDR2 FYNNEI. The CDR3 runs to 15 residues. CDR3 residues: CASSEGQLAKNIQYF. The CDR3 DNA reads TGTGCCAGCAGTGAAGGGCAATTAGCCAAAAACATTCAGTACTTC.

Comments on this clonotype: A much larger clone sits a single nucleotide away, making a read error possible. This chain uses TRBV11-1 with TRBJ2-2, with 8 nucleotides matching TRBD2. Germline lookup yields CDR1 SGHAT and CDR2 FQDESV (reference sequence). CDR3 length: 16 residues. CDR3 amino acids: CTSSPNSGADTGELFF. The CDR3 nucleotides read TGTACCAGCAGCCCCAATAGCGGGGCTGATACCGGGGAGCTGTTTTTT.

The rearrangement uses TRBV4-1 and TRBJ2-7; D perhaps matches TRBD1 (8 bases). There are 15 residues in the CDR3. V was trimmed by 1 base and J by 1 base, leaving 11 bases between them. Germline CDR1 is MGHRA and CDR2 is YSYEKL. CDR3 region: CASSQVQGGSYEQYF. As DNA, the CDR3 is TGCGCCAGCAGCCAAGTACAGGGGGGGTCCTACGAGCAGTACTTC.

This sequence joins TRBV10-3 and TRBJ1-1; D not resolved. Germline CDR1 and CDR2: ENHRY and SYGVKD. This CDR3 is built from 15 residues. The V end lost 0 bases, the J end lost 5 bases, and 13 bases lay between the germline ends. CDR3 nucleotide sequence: TGTGCCATCAGTGAGTCGAGTCTCGGTGGGACTGAAGCTTTCTTT. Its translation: CAISESSLGGTEAFF.

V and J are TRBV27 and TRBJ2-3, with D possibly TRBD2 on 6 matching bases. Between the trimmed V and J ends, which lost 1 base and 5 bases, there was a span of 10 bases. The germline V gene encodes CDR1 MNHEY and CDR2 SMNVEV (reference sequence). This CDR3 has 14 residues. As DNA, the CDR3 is TGTGCCAGCAGTTTATGGGAGGCCCGAGATACGCAGTATTTT. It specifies CASSLWEARDTQYF.

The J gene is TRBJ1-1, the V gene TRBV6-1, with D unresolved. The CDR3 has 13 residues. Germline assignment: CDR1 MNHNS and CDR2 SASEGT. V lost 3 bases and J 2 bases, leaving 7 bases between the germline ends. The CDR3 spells CASSEPLNTEAFF. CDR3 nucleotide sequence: TGTGCCAGCAGTGAGCCCCTAAACACTGAAGCTTTCTTT.

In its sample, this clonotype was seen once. CDR3 DNA: TGTGCCAGTAGTCCAGCTGACGGTCTCACAGATACGCAGTATTTT. It is translated as CASSPADGLTDTQYF. The V and J genes are TRBV19 and TRBJ2-3; D uncertain. Between the trimmed V and J ends, which lost 5 bases and 2 bases, there was a span of 14 bases. This CDR3 is built from 15 residues. CDR1 is LNHDA and CDR2 is SQIVND in the germline V gene (reference sequence).

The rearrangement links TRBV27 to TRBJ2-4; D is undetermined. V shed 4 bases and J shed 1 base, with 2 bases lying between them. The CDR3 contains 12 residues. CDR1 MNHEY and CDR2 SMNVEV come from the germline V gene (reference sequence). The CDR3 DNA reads TGTGCCAGCAGTTCGGCCAAAAACATTCAGTACTTC. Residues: CASSSAKNIQYF.

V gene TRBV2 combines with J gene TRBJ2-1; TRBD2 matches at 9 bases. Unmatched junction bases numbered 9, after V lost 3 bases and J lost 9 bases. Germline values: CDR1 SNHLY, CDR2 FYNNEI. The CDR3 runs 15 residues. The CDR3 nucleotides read TGTGCCAGCAGTGACGGCGGGGGGGTTTTTGTTGAGCAGTTCTTC. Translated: CASSDGGGVFVEQFF.

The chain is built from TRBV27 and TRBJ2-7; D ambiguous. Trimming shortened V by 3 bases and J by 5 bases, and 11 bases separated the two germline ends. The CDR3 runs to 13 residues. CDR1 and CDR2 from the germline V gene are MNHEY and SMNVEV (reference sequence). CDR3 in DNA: TGTGCCAGCAGTTTGTCCGAAGACCACGAGCAGTACTTC. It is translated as CASSLSEDHEQYF.

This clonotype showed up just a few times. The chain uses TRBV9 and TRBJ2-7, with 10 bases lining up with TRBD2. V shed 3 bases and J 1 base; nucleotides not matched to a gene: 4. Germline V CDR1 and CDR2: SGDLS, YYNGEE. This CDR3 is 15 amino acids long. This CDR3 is CASSGGTSVSYEQYF. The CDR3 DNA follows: TGTGCCAGCAGCGGAGGGACTAGCGTGTCCTACGAGCAGTACTTC.

CDR3 loop: CASSLRARTYNEQFF. The CDR3 DNA sequence: TGTGCCAGCAGTTTACGAGCGCGCACCTACAATGAGCAGTTCTTC. This rearrangement joins TRBV28 to TRBJ2-1; D unresolved. V lost 2 bases and J lost 2, with 10 bases in between. Germline-derived CDR1 and CDR2 are MDHEN and SYDVKM. The CDR3 sequence is 15 residues long.

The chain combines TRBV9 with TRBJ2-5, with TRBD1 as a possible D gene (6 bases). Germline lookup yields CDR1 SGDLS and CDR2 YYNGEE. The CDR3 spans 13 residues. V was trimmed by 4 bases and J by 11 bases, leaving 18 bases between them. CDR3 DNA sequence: TGTGCCAGCAGCCCTGGACAGCAAGTTGTTCAGTACTTC. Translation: CASSPGQQVVQYF. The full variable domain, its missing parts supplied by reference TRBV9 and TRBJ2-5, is DSGVTQTPKHLITATGQRVTLRCSPRSGDLSVYWYQQSLDQGLQFLIQYYNGEERAKGNILERFSAQQFPDLHSELNLSSLELGDSALYFCASSPGQQVVQYFGPGTRLLVL.